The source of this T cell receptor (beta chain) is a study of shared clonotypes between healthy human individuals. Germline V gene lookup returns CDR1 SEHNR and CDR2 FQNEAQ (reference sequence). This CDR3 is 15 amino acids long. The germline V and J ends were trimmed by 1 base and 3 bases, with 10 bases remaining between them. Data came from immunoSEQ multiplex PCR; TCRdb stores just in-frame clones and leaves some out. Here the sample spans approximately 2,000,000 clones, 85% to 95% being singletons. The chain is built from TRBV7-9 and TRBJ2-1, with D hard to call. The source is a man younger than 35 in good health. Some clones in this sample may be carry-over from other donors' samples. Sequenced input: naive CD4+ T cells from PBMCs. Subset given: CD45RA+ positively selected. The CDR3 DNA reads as TGTGCCAGCAGCTTAGGAGACATAATCTACAATGAGCAGTTCTTC. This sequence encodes CASSLGDIIYNEQFF.